This T cell receptor beta chain originates from a study of CD8+ T cells in alopecia areata (dated by TCRdb to the late 2010s). Concerning the study at large: Treated patients were enrolled in an open-label pilot trial of oral tofacitinib, 5 to 10 mg twice daily, for moderate-to-severe alopecia areata. Tofacitinib was given for 6 to 18 months, followed by 6 months of follow-up off drug to assess delayed response and recurrence. Clonality in the scalp was compared among normal scalp (n=4), patchy alopecia areata scalp (n=8), and alopecia totalis/universalis scalp (n=8). RNA was extracted with the PAXgene miRNA kit for fixed scalp, the miRNeasy kit for PBMCs, and the RNeasy kit for mouse skin. In both human patients and the C3H/HeJ mouse model, the study applied high-throughput TCRbeta sequencing to look at T cell clonal expansion in alopecia areata. Biopsies were taken from tofacitinib-treated patients at baseline and again at 4 and 24 weeks into treatment, and several of those patients also had a later scalp biopsy. Disease severity in treated patients was measured with the SALT score, which quantifies the percentage of affected scalp surface area. In humans, TCRbeta sequencing was performed on scalp tissue and on sorted CD4+ and CD8+ peripheral blood T cells from healthy controls and from patients with patchy or totalis/universalis alopecia areata. immunoSEQ multiplex PCR using 35 Vbeta forward primers and 13 Jbeta reverse primers was used to amplify TCRbeta CDR3 regions.

Sequences SGHNT (CDR1) and YYREEE (CDR2) are obtained from the germline V gene (reference sequence). Compared with germline, V lacks 0 bases and J lacks 1 base; bases without a gene match: 3. Including cysteine and phenylalanine, the CDR3 has 16 amino acids. CDR3 DNA only is kept here, 48 bases in frame from base 1. This clone was seen a few times. No antigen is known for it. No much larger clone exists at a distance of one base, and base qualities are not known. Libraries were made using the immunoSEQ multiplex PCR assay. RNA was extracted from all samples and reverse transcribed into cDNA, which served as template for TCR sequencing. First-strand cDNA was synthesized using SuperScript III with a 2:1 mix of oligo-dT and random hexamers. A synthetic immune receptor repertoire was used to assess amplification bias, and residual bias was removed computationally. Per the original workflow: After raw reads were preprocessed to remove errors, the CDR3 was defined following IMGT conventions as running from the conserved cysteine to phenylalanine. Clonality was computed by normalizing Shannon entropy by log2 of the number of productive unique TCRs and subtracting the result from 1. Whether scalp clones were CD4 or CD8 was inferred by matching scalp TCRbeta sequences against CD4 and CD8 repertoires sorted from blood. Entries here come from immuneACCESS through TCRdb and include only in-frame sequences with V and J called. Some clones fail to appear in such tables; in the studies checked, an unresolved V gene covers under half of the shortfall, and the cause of the remainder is unknown. V and J calls and clone size are given by that table; D and trimming were obtained from the DNA. The sample yields approximately 220,000 clones; around two fifths were counted once. Around 0.48% of the sample is held by the ten biggest clonotypes.

The treatment or condition tag for this specimen amounts to: oral pan-JAK inhibitor, 5-10 mg twice daily. Lesional scalp punch biopsies and peripheral blood were collected from alopecia areata patients. PBMCs were isolated by density centrifugation and stained for CD3, CD4 and CD8, after which CD4+ and CD8+ T cells were sorted on a FACSAria. What the work shows at the level of the full study, not this receptor alone: Compared with mice, TCR sequences shared between patients were less clear, possibly partly because of HLA diversity across the patient population. Many expanded lesional clones persisted in scalp and blood during tofacitinib treatment, which may partly explain relapse after stopping treatment. Because the treated cohort was small and had just a single nonresponder, larger studies are needed to establish links between baseline CD8+ expansion and response. Higher clonality and more expanded CD8+ clones were observed in lesional scalp than in normal scalp, particularly in alopecia totalis/universalis, a finding suggestive of antigenic drive. Scalp TCR repertoire analysis is complicated because resident alphabeta T cells in normal human skin are also sequenced, whereas mouse skin is dominated by gammadelta T cells. Tofacitinib significantly lowered scalp clonality and the number of expanded CD8+ clones among the top 100 scalp clones.

The sequence joins TRBV5-4 to TRBJ2-5, and TRBD2 matches 10 of the central bases. This receptor was identified in a human donor with alopecia areata. The sequences come from CD4+ T cells sorted from blood, collected at approximately week 34, from a patient treated with tofacitinib. The nucleotides are TGTGCCAGCAGCTTGGCCGGACTAGCGGCCCAAGAGACCCAGTACTTC. The resulting protein is CASSLAGLAAQETQYF.